This TCR beta chain stems from a study of shared clonotypes between healthy human individuals. Study-wide findings and caveats: Richness estimates generally favored naive over memory subsets. The authors sampled blood alone, and tissue repertoires likely differ.

On this clone itself: Antigen: not known.

The CDR3 runs to 13 residues. CDR1 is SGHRS, CDR2 YFSETQ, per germline. V lost 4 bases to trimming and J lost 4 bases, with 11 bases between them. In the original workflow: ImmunoSEQ output held junction-only sequences without quality scores, so filtering differed. Sequencing used immunoSEQ multiplex PCR; TCRdb keeps in-frame clones, though not all of them. V and J calls and clone size follow that table, whereas D and trimming were derived from the DNA. Among approximately 1,000,000 clones listed, around 82% were seen once. The chain combines TRBV5-1 with TRBJ1-1; D ambiguous. Sequences were obtained from memory CD4+ T cells from PBMCs. Subset indicated: CD45RA-negative fraction. The TCR sequence derives from a man aged 18 to 29 in good health. Some clones in this sample may be carry-over from other donors' samples. CDR3 DNA sequence: TGCGCCAGCAGCCCAAGGGAACTCACTGAAGCTTTCTTT. It translates to CASSPRELTEAFF.